This passage covers 6 T cell receptor beta chains from one sample sequenced in a study of cytomegalovirus exposure and HLA in healthy donors. 60 Vbeta and 13 Jbeta primers were used in PCR. TCRdb's copy holds only in-frame clones and misses some; the assay was immunoSEQ multiplex PCR. The sample yields fewer than 200,000 clones, about 80% seen once. The sample was PBMCs. The receptors come from a woman in her twenties or thirties in good health and CMV-seronegative.

J is TRBJ2-7 and V is TRBV5-1; 9 bases are a match to TRBD1. The V and J ends lost 4 bases and 6 bases, in that order; junction bases with no gene match: 14. Germline V lookup: CDR1 SGHRS, CDR2 YFSETQ. The length of the CDR3 is 16 residues. This CDR3 is CASSPMPPGQGSEQYF. In DNA, the CDR3 is TGCGCCAGCAGCCCGATGCCTCCGGGACAGGGAAGCGAGCAGTACTTC.

This chain connects TRBV2 to TRBJ2-5; possibly TRBD1 for D (6 bases). The CDR3 totals 13 residues. The ends were cut back, 7 bases at V and 2 bases at J, with 11 bases in the middle. The germline V gene encodes CDR1 SNHLY and CDR2 FYNNEI. The CDR3 DNA reads TGTGCCAGCATGCAGAGGGGGCAAGAGACCCAGTACTTC. Protein sequence: CASMQRGQETQYF.

The chain has TRBV19 and TRBJ2-7, with TRBD1 matching over 7 bases. V trimming: 3 bases; J trimming: 0 bases; junction bases outside the gene matches: 2. The CDR3 spans 14 residues. Germline values: CDR1 LNHDA, CDR2 SQIVND (reference sequence). CDR3: CASSIWTGSYEQYF. Written as DNA, the CDR3 is TGTGCCAGTAGTATCTGGACAGGCTCCTACGAGCAGTACTTC.

This chain joins TRBV6-4 and TRBJ1-5, with D tentatively TRBD1 (5 bases). V lost 6 bases, J lost 5 bases, and 5 bases lay in between. This CDR3 contains 11 residues. Germline V CDR1 and CDR2: MRHNA, SNTAGT. CDR3 nucleotides: TGTGCCAGCAGAGGGGATCAGCCCCAGCATTTT. Amino acids: CASRGDQPQHF.

The rearrangement joins TRBV12-5 to TRBJ2-3; D is ambiguous. The CDR3 runs 14 residues. The germline gives CDR1 LGHNT, CDR2 FRNRAP. V lost 6 bases and J 2 bases, leaving 12 bases between the germline ends. The CDR3 here is CASGIGDITDTQYF. DNA of the CDR3: TGTGCTAGTGGCATCGGTGATATCACAGATACGCAGTATTTT.

This chain links TRBV5-1 with TRBJ1-6, with no clear D. CDR1 and CDR2 from the germline V gene are SGHRS and YFSETQ. This CDR3 spans 16 amino acids. The V and J ends lost 4 bases and 2 bases respectively, with 13 bases between them. The CDR3 DNA is TGCGCCAGCAGCCTCACATTCTGGCCCTATAATTCACCCCTCCACTTT. Its translation is CASSLTFWPYNSPLHF.